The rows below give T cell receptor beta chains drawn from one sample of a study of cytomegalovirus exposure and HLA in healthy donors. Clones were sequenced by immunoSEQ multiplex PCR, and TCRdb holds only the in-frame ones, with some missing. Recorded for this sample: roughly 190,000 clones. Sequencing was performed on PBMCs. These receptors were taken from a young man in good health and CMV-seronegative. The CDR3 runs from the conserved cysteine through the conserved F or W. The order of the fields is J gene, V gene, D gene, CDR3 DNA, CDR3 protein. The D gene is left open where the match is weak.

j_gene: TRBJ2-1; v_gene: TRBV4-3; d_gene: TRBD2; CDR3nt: TGCGCCAGCAGCTCCCCGGGGGGAGGGGATGAGCAGTTCTTC; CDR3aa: CASSSPGGGDEQFF
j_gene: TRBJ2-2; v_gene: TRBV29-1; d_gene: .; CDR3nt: TGCAGCGTTGCGGAGCAGTGGGACACCGGGGAGCTGTTTTTT; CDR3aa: CSVAEQWDTGELFF
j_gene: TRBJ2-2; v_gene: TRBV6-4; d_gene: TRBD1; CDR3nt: TGTGCCAGCAGTGACTGGAACAGGGGACAAAACACCGGGGAGCTGTTTTTT; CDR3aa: CASSDWNRGQNTGELFF
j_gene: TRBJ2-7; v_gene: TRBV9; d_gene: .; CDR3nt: TGTGCCAGCAGCGTTGGGACACCCGAGTACGAGCAGTACTTC; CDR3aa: CASSVGTPEYEQYF
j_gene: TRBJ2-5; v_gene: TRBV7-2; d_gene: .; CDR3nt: TGTGCCAGCAGCTTCTCTGGGCTACCGCAAGAGACCCAGTACTTC; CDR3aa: CASSFSGLPQETQYF
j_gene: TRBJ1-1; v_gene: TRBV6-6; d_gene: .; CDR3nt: TGTGCCAGCAGTCGGCCCCCAGGGAACACTGAAGCTTTCTTT; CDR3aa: CASSRPPGNTEAFF
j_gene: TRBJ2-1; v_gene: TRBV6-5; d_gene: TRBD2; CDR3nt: TGTGCCAGCACTTTCCCGGGGGGAAACAATGAGCAGTTCTTC; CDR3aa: CASTFPGGNNEQFF
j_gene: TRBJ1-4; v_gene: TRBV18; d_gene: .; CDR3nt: TGTGCCAGCTCACCGACTGCAACTAATGAAAAACTGTTTTTT; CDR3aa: CASSPTATNEKLFF
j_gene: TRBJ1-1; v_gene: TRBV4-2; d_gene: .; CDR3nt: TGTGCCAGCAGCCAAGTGGGAGGGGTCAATCTTGAAGCTTTCTTT; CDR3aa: CASSQVGGVNLEAFF
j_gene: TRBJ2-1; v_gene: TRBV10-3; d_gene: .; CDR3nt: TGTGCCATCAGGACGAGGGATGAGCAGTTCTTC; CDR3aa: CAIRTRDEQFF
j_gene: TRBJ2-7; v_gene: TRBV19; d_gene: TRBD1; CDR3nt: TGTGCCAGTGGGACAGGGACCTACGAGCAGTACTTC; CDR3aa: CASGTGTYEQYF
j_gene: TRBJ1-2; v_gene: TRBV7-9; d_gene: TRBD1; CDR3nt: TGTGCCAGCAGCACCGGACAGGGGAATGGCTATGGCTACACCTTC; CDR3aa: CASSTGQGNGYGYTF
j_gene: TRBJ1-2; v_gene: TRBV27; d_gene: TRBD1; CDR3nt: TGTGCCAGCAGCCCTAACGACAGGGGGCTGAGGTATAACTATGGCTACACCTTC; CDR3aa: CASSPNDRGLRYNYGYTF
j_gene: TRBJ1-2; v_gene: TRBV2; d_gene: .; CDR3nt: TGTGCCAGCAGTGATGGGGAGACCTATGGCTACACCTTC; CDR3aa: CASSDGETYGYTF
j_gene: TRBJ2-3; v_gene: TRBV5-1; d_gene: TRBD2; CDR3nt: TGCGCCAGCAGCTTGGCAGTAGGGCTAGCGGACCGCACAGATACGCAGTATTTT; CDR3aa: CASSLAVGLADRTDTQYF
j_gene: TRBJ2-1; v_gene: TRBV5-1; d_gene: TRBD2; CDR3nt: TGCGCCAGCAGCTTACGGCCAGCGGGAGGTAATGAGCAGTTCTTC; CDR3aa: CASSLRPAGGNEQFF
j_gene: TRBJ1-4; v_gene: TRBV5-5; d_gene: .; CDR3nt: TGTGCCAGCAGCTTGGGACCGACTGATAATGAAAAACTGTTTTTT; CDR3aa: CASSLGPTDNEKLFF
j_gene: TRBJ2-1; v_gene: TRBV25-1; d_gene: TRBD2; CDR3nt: TGTGCCAGCAGTCTCGCGGGAGGGCCGGGAAATGAGCAGTTCTTC; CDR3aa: CASSLAGGPGNEQFF
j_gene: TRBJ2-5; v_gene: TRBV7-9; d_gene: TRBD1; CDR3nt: TGTGCCAGCATTTACTCCGGGACAGCGGTTAGCGAGACCCAGTACTTC; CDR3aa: CASIYSGTAVSETQYF
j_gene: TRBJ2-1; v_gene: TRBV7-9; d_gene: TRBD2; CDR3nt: TGTGCCAGCAGCTCAAACTTTGGACTAGCCCCTCCTCAGTTCTTC; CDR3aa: CASSSNFGLAPPQFF
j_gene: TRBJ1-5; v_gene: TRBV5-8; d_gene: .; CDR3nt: TGTGCCAGCAGCTTGGGAGGGGGGGAGAATCAGCCCCAGCATTTT; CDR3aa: CASSLGGGENQPQHF
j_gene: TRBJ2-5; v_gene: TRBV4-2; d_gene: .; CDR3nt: TGTGCCAGCAGCCAAGGAACTACCGACCTTCAGACCCAGTACTTC; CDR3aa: CASSQGTTDLQTQYF
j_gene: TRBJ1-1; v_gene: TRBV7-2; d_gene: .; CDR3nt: TGTGCCAGCAGCTTAGCTTTTCAGGGTGGGACTGAAGCTTTCTTT; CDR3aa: CASSLAFQGGTEAFF
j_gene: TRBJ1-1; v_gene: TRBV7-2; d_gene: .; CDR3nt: TGTGCCAGCAGCTCAAGCATGAACACTGAAGCTTTCTTT; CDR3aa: CASSSSMNTEAFF
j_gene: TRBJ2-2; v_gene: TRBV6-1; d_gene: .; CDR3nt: TGTGCCAGCAGGGACAGATTTAACACCGGGGAGCTGTTTTTT; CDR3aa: CASRDRFNTGELFF
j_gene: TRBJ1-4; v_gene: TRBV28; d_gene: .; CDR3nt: TGTGCCAGCAGTTCGACGGGGTCACCTAATGAAAAACTGTTTTTT; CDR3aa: CASSSTGSPNEKLFF
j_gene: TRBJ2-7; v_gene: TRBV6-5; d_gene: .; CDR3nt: TGTGCCAGCAGTTACGACAGGCACCACGAGCAGTACTTC; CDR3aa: CASSYDRHHEQYF
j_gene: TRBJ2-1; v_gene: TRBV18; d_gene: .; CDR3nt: TGTGCCAGCTCACCATCAGAAAGCTCCTACAATGAGCAGTTCTTC; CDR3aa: CASSPSESSYNEQFF
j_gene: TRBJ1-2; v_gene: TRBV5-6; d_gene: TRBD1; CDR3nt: TGTGCCAGCAGCTTGAGGGGGCTGGCCTATGGCTACACCTTC; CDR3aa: CASSLRGLAYGYTF
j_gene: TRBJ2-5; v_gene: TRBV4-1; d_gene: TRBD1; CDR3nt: TGCGCCAGCAGCCAAGAGGGGACCAGGGGGGAGACCCAGTACTTC; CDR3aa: CASSQEGTRGETQYF
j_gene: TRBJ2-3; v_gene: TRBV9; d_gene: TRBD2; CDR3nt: TGTGCCAGCAGCGAGTCAGCGGGGAGCACAGATACGCAGTATTTT; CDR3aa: CASSESAGSTDTQYF
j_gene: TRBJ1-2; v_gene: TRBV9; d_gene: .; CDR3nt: TGTGCCAGCAGCGGACTAGGGGATGGCTACACCTTC; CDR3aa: CASSGLGDGYTF
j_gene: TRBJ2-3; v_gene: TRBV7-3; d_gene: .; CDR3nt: TGTGCCAGCACCCGAGGTTGGGGCACAGATACGCAGTATTTT; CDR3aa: CASTRGWGTDTQYF
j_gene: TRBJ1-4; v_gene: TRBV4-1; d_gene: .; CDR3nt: TGCGCCAGCAGCCTTATTAATGAAAAACTGTTTTTT; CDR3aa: CASSLINEKLFF
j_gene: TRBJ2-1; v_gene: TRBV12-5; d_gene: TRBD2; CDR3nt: TGTGCTAGTGGTTTGGTATCGCTAGCGGGAGAATCCAATGAGCAGTTCTTC; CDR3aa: CASGLVSLAGESNEQFF
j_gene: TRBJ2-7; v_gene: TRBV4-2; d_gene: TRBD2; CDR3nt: TGTGCCAGCAGCCAAGGGGGACTAGCGGGAGGGCCCCACTCCTACGAGCAGTACTTC; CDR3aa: CASSQGGLAGGPHSYEQYF
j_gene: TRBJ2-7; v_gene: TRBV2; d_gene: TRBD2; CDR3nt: TGTGCCAGCATAATCGGAGCGGGGGACTCCTACGAGCAGTACTTC; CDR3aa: CASIIGAGDSYEQYF
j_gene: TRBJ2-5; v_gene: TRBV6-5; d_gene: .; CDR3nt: TGTGCCAGCAGTTACTTAGGGACAAGGGAGACCCAGTACTTC; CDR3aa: CASSYLGTRETQYF
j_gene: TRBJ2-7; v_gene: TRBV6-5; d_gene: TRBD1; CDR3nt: TGTGCCAGCAGACCCCGACAGGGAACTTTCGACGAGCAGTACTTC; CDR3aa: CASRPRQGTFDEQYF
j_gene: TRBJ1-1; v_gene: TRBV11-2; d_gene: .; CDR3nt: TGTGCCAGCAGCTTAGGGACAGTTCCTGACACTGAAGCTTTCTTT; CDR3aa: CASSLGTVPDTEAFF
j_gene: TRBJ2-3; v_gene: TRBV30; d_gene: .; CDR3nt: TGTGCCTGGACCATAGACAGGATCACAGATACGCAGTATTTT; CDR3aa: CAWTIDRITDTQYF
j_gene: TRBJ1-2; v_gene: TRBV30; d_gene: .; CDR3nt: TGTGCCTGGAGTGGGTCAGACTATGGCTACACCTTC; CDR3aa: CAWSGSDYGYTF
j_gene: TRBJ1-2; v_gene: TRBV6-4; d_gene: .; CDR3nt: TGTGCCAGCAGGGCCAGTGGGGCGCCGAGTAACTATGGCTACACCTTC; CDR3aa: CASRASGAPSNYGYTF
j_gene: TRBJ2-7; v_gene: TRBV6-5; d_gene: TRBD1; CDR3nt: TGTGCCAGCAGCAGGGACAGGGGACGATACGAGCAGTACTTC; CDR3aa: CASSRDRGRYEQYF
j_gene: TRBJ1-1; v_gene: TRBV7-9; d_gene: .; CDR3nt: TGTGCCAGCAGCTCCCAGGGGAACACTGAAGCTTTCTTT; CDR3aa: CASSSQGNTEAFF
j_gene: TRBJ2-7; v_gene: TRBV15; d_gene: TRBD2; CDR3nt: TGTGCCACCAGCAGAGATGGCGGGAGGCTTGGTGACGAGCAGTACTTC; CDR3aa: CATSRDGGRLGDEQYF
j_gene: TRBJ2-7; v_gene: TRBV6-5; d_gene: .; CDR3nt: TGTGCCAGCAGCCCCACAGGCTACGAGCAGTACTTC; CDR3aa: CASSPTGYEQYF
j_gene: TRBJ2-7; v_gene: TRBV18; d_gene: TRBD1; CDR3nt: TGTGCCAGCTCACCACCGGGACAGGGGGCTGCTGAGCAGTACTTC; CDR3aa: CASSPPGQGAAEQYF
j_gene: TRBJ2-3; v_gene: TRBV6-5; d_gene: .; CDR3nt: TGTGCCAGCAGTTACAGAGACACAAGCACAGATACGCAGTATTTT; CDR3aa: CASSYRDTSTDTQYF
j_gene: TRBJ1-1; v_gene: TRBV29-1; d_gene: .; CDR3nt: TGCAGCGTTGGAGGTCCTTCGTTGAACACTGAAGCTTTCTTT; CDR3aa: CSVGGPSLNTEAFF
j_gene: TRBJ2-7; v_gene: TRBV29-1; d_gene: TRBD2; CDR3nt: TGCAGCGTTGAAGAAGCCCGTGGCGAAGCGGGATTCTCCTACGAGCAGTACTTC; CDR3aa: CSVEEARGEAGFSYEQYF
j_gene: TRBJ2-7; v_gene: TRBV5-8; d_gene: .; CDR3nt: TGTGCCAGCAGCCGCGGACAGACGAGCTCCTACGAGCAGTACTTC; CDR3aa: CASSRGQTSSYEQYF
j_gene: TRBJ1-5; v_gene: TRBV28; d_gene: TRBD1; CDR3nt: TGTGCCAGCATTCCTACCGGGACAGGTCGCAATCAGCCCCAGCATTTT; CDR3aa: CASIPTGTGRNQPQHF
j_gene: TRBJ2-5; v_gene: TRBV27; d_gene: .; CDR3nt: TGTGCCAGCAGTCTTGGCCCCGGGGAGACCCAGTACTTC; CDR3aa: CASSLGPGETQYF
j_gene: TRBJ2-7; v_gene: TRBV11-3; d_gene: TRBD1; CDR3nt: TGTGCCAGCAGCCCCTTCGTGGGGACAGGCCCCTCAGGTCTGTACTTC; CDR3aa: CASSPFVGTGPSGLYF